This T cell receptor (beta chain) was identified in a study of CD8 T cells in Susac syndrome. Study background: Blood was drawn from patients with Susac syndrome. At that point, they were therapy-naive, on corticosteroids, or on intravenous immunoglobulin alone.

Random-hexamer reverse transcription was applied to about 0.5 to 1 ug RNA. TCRdb recomputed calls from the immunoSEQ multiplex PCR reads with MiXCR, one row per CDR3 protein. The sample lists over 150,000 distinct CDR3 sequences, 95% to 96% occurring once. The CDR3 covers 12 residues. With 7 bases removed from V and 11 bases from J, the gap between germline ends came to 15 bases. The sequencing input was CD4+ T cells from PBMCs. J is TRBJ2-1 and V is TRBV12-3 or TRBV12-4; D is uncertain. The clonotype comes from a human donor with Susac syndrome. DNA for the CDR3: TGTGCCAGCACCCAGGAAACAATGAAGCAGTTCTTC. Translating it yields CASTQETMKQFF.